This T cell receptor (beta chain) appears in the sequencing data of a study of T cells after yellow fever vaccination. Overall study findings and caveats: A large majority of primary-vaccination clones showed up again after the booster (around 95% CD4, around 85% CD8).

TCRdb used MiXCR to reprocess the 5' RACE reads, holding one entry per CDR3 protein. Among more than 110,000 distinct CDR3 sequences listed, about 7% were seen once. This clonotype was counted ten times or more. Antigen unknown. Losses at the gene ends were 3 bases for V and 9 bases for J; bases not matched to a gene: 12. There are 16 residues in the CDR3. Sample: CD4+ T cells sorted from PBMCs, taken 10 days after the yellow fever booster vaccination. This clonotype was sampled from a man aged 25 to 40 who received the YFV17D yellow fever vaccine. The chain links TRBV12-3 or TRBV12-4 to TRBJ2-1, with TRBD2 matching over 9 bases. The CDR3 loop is CASSFLSLAGSVEQFF. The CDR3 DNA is TGTGCCAGCAGTTTCTTATCGCTAGCGGGATCCGTTGAGCAGTTCTTC.